This T cell receptor beta chain was sequenced during a study of T-cell memory formation after mild COVID-19. Study conclusions and caveats: Specificity for SARS-CoV-2 was not confirmed among the second-wave clones peaking on day 37. Mainly CM and EM harbored the contracting CD4+ clones; mainly EMRA harbored the CD8+ ones. Clones shrinking between day 15 and 85 showed a balanced CD4/CD8 split, and those that grew later tilted toward CD4+.

This clonotype was recorded at least ten times. Its specificity is not known. MiXCR was run by TCRdb on the 5' RACE reads, yielding one entry per CDR3 protein. The profile shows nearly 250,000 distinct CDR3 sequences, over 15% of them singletons. With 2 bases removed from V and 0 bases from J, the gap between germline ends came to 7 bases. The CDR3 runs 14 residues. CDR1 and CDR2 (germline): SGHRS, YFSETQ. The rearrangement joins TRBV5-1 to TRBJ2-3; D uncertain. The clonotype comes from an adult woman who had mild COVID-19 (a few samples of this study predate the infection). Cell type and time point are not known. Sequences were obtained from PBMCs or a T cell subset sorted from them (not recorded which). The CDR3 is CASSFTSSTDTQYF. CDR3 coding DNA: TGCGCCAGCAGCTTCACATCTAGCACAGATACGCAGTATTTT.